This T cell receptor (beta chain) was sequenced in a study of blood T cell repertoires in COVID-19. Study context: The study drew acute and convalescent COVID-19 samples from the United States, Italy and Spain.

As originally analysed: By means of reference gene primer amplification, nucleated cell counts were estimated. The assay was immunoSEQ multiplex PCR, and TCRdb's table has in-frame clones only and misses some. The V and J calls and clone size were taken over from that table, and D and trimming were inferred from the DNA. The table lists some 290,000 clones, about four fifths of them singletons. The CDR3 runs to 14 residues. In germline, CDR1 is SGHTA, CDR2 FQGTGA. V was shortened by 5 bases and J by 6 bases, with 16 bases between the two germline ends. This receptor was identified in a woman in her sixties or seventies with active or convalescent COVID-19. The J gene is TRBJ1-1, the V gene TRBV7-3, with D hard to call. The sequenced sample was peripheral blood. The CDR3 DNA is TGTGCCAGCAGCCCCTTTATGGGCCCGGCTGAAGCTTTCTTT. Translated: CASSPFMGPAEAFF.